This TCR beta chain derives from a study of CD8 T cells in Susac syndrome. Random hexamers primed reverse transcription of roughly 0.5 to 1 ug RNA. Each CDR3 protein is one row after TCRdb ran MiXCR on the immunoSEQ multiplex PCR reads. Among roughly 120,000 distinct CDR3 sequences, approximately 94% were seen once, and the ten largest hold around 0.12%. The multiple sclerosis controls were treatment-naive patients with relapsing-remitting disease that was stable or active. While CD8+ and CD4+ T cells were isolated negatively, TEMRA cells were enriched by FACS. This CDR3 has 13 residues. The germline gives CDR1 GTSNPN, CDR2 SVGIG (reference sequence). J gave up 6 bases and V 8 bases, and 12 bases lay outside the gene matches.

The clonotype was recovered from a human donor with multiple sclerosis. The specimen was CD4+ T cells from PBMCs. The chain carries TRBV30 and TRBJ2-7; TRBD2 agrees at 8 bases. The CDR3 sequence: CAGSRRGGFEQYF. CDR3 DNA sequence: TGTGCCGGGTCGCGTCGGGGGGGATTCGAGCAGTACTTC. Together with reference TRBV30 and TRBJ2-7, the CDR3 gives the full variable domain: SQTIHQWPATLVQPVGSPLSLECTVEGTSNPNLYWYRQAAGRGLQLLFYSVGIGQISSEVPQNLSASRPQDRQFILSSKKLLLSDSGFYLCAGSRRGGFEQYFGPGTRLTVT.